The 17 T cell receptor beta chains below all came from one sample that was sequenced in a study of post-analysis software for immune sequencing data. These receptors' antigens are unknown. Unique molecular identifiers featured in each of the TCR beta cDNA libraries. In TCRdb, the PCR reads were re-called with MiXCR into one record per CDR3 protein. The table records 400,000 to 500,000 distinct CDR3 sequences, over 30% of them present only once. Study-level points and caveats: A handful of TRBV segments appeared more often in patients than in controls, and TRBV5-6, TRBV5-1 and TRBV20-1 were among these.

What was sequenced was blood. The origin of the receptors is a girl aged 2 to 9 with multiple sclerosis.

This clonotype was detected a few times. V is TRBV20-1 and J is TRBJ1-6; 8 nucleotides match TRBD1. In germline, CDR1 is DFQATT, CDR2 SNEGSKA (reference sequence). Germline trimming cut 1 base from V and 1 base from J; bases unmatched to any gene: 6. This CDR3 region has 17 residues. CDR3 in amino acids: CSARATQGVSYNSPLHF. Here the CDR3 DNA reads TGCAGTGCTAGAGCTACACAGGGGGTTTCCTATAATTCACCCCTCCACTTT.

This clonotype was recorded a few times. Mismatch with germline at one junction end may stem from a read error. The J gene is TRBJ2-6, the V gene TRBV29-1; the D gene is possibly TRBD2 (7 bases). CDR3 length equals 17 residues. Germline values: CDR1 SQVTM, CDR2 ANQGSEA. The CDR3 DNA follows: TGCAGCCAGAACTGGGGGGGGCCCCTCTCTGGGGCCAACGTCCCGACTTTC. Encoded protein: CSQNWGGPLSGANVPTF. Full variable domain (rest looked up from reference TRBV29-1 and TRBJ2-6): SAVISQKPSRDICQRGTSLTIQCQVDSQVTMMFWYRQQPGQSLTLIATANQGSEATYESGFVIDKFPISRPNLTFSTLTVSNMSPEDSSIYLCSQNWGGPLSGANVPTFGAGSRLTVL.

As DNA, the CDR3 is TGCAGTGCTAGAGGGGCCCGGTCGACTAGCGGGAAACCTGAGCAGTTCTTC. Translation: CSARGARSTSGKPEQFF. V is TRBV20-1 and J is TRBJ2-1; the match to TRBD2 covers 11 bases. CDR3 size: 17 residues. Per germline, CDR1 DFQATT and CDR2 SNEGSKA (reference sequence). The ends lost 1 base at V and 9 bases at J; junction bases unmatched: 14.

The J gene is TRBJ2-7, the V gene TRBV6-5; D is perhaps TRBD2 (6 bases). The germline V and J ends were trimmed by 2 bases and 2 bases, with 10 bases remaining between them. The CDR3 is 14 residues long. Per germline, CDR1 MNHEY and CDR2 SVGAGI. CDR3 loop: CASSYGGSPYEQYF. The CDR3, as DNA: TGTGCCAGCAGTTACGGGGGGAGCCCCTACGAGCAGTACTTC.

The rearrangement uses TRBV29-1 and TRBJ1-2, with no clear D. Trimming removed 5 bases from V and 5 bases from J, with 15 bases in between. In germline, CDR1 is SQVTM, CDR2 ANQGSEA. CDR3 length: 13 amino acids. The CDR3 DNA sequence: TGCAGCGTTCAAAGAACGGACGGATATGGCTACACCTTC. This sequence encodes CSVQRTDGYGYTF. Filled out from reference TRBV29-1 and TRBJ1-2, the complete variable domain reads SAVISQKPSRDICQRGTSLTIQCQVDSQVTMMFWYRQQPGQSLTLIATANQGSEATYESGFVIDKFPISRPNLTFSTLTVSNMSPEDSSIYLCSVQRTDGYGYTFGSGTRLTVV.

The chain carries TRBV10-2 and TRBJ1-5; the D is unclear. This CDR3 is built from 13 residues. Germline CDR1 and CDR2: WSHSY and SAAADI. Trimming shortened V by 4 bases and J by 7 bases, and 11 bases separated the two germline ends. The CDR3 loop reads CASSALARQPQHF. CDR3 nucleotides: TGCGCCAGCAGTGCTTTGGCGCGACAGCCCCAGCATTTT.

V usage is TRBV5-1 and J usage is TRBJ2-1, with 9 positions matching TRBD1. Germline lookup yields CDR1 SGHRS and CDR2 YFSETQ. The CDR3 spans 14 residues. V was clipped by 4 bases and J by 6 bases; unmatched bases: 5. CDR3: CASSALTGGNEQFF. CDR3 DNA sequence: TGCGCCAGCAGCGCACTGACAGGGGGCAATGAGCAGTTCTTC.

This clonotype occurred a few times. The chain couples TRBV7-9 to TRBJ2-7; D ambiguous. CDR1 and CDR2 (germline): SEHNR, FQNEAQ (reference sequence). The CDR3 has 15 residues. The V gene lost 6 bases and the J gene lost 1 base, with 16 bases spanning the gap. The CDR3 DNA is TGTGCCAGCAGTCGTACTGACCTGCCGTCCTACGAGCAGTACTTC. It specifies CASSRTDLPSYEQYF.

The chain couples TRBV11-2 to TRBJ2-5; no clear D gene. The CDR3 spans 14 residues. V was trimmed by 2 bases and J by 1 base, leaving 8 bases between them. The germline gives CDR1 SGHAT, CDR2 FQNNGV. This chain's CDR3 is CASSLRWIQETQYF. DNA of the CDR3: TGTGCCAGCAGCTTACGCTGGATCCAAGAGACCCAGTACTTC.

This clonotype appeared a few times. V gene TRBV29-1 combines with J gene TRBJ1-1; TRBD1 agrees at 9 bases. Germline values: CDR1 SQVTM, CDR2 ANQGSEA. Germline trimming cut 5 bases from V and 11 bases from J; bases unmatched to any gene: 24. The CDR3 length is 17 residues. CDR3 nucleotide sequence: TGCAGCGTTACACCAACCCCGGGACAGGGCTTTATTAATGAGGCTTTCTTT. Translating it yields CSVTPTPGQGFINEAFF.

The chain has TRBV5-1 and TRBJ2-3, with 10 bases aligning to TRBD2. CDR3 length equals 16 residues. J was trimmed by 3 bases and V by 4 bases; bases with no gene match: 8. Germline V gene data show CDR1 as SGHRS and CDR2 as YFSETQ. CDR3 sequence: CASSPHSGRQTDTQYF. For the CDR3, the DNA is TGCGCCAGCAGCCCGCATAGCGGGAGGCAGACAGATACGCAGTATTTT.

This sequence joins TRBV18 and TRBJ2-1, with 7 nucleotides matching TRBD1. CDR3 size: 14 residues. Trimming removed 3 bases from V and 8 bases from J; junction bases left unmatched: 7. CDR1 is KGHSH and CDR2 is LQKENI in the germline V gene. CDR3 DNA sequence: TGTGCCAGCTCACCGAACAGGGGTGGAGATGAGCAGTTCTTC. Protein sequence: CASSPNRGGDEQFF.

V and J are TRBV29-1 and TRBJ2-3, with 11 positions matching TRBD2. Germline CDR1 SQVTM, CDR2 ANQGSEA. The trim removed 7 bases at V and 2 bases at J, leaving 8 bases unmatched. The CDR3 spans 15 residues. CDR3 protein: CSAEGTSGNTDTQYF. For the CDR3, the DNA is TGCAGCGCCGAGGGGACTAGCGGAAACACAGATACGCAGTATTTT.

Of note for this clonotype: Being one base from a much bigger clone, this may be a read error. The V call is TRBV10-3, the J call TRBJ2-7; 12 bases line up with TRBD2. CDR1 is ENHRY and CDR2 is SYGVKD in the germline V gene. The ends lost 6 bases at V and 0 bases at J; junction bases unmatched: 0. The CDR3 contains 14 residues. CDR3 region: CAIRGLAGSYEQYF. The CDR3 DNA reads TGTGCCATCAGGGGACTAGCGGGCTCCTACGAGCAGTACTTC.

The chain has TRBV4-3 and TRBJ2-4, with TRBD2 identical over 13 bases. The assigned J gene may be wrong: the sequence end matches TRBJ2-5 better. The germline CDR1 and CDR2 sequences are LGHNA and YSLEER. The CDR3 has 15 residues. This chain's CDR3 is CASSHRTSGSGTQYF. The CDR3 coding sequence is TGCGCCAGCAGCCACCGGACTAGCGGGAGCGGGACCCAGTACTTC.

In its sample, this clonotype was seen a few times. V gene TRBV3-1 combines with J gene TRBJ2-7; D gene uncertain. The CDR3 loop spans 15 amino acids. In germline, CDR1 is LGHDT, CDR2 YNNKEL (reference sequence). V dropped 6 bases and J dropped 3 bases, with 18 bases sitting between them. CDR3 residues: CASSTRMKRDYEQYF. Written as DNA, the CDR3 is TGTGCCAGCAGTACAAGGATGAAGAGAGACTACGAGCAGTACTTC.

This clonotype has just a few counts. A read error may account for a junction end that differs from germline. This sequence joins TRBV29-1 and TRBJ2-5, with TRBD1 matching 11 bases. This CDR3 contains 13 residues. The germline gives CDR1 SQVTM, CDR2 ANQGSEA. CDR3 region: CSGDRGAQKTQYF. In DNA form, the CDR3 reads TGCAGCGGGGACAGGGGGGCCCAAAAGACCCAGTACTTC.